Shown below are 24 T cell receptor beta chains from a single sample sequenced in a study of human T cells and chemical hapten exposure. TCRdb reprocessed the RACE reads via MiXCR and lists one record per CDR3 protein. The table records tens of thousands of distinct CDR3 sequences, approximately 11% of them present only once. Specified time point: patch test 1, 2 weeks after DPC sensitization. Treatment: therapeutic diphenylcyclopropenone sensitization with weekly scalp DPC. Unfractionated whole blood was the source from which total RNA was extracted. The sample here was whole blood, taken in connection with sensitization to the hapten diphenylcyclopropenone (DPC). The receptors here all came from a woman aged 35 to 49 with alopecia areata. Some clones in this sample may be carry-over from other donors' samples.

This clonotype was seen a handful of times. The J gene is TRBJ2-5, the V gene TRBV11-2; 9 bases align to TRBD2. CDR3 size: 16 residues. Germline trimming cut 3 bases from V and 0 bases from J; bases unmatched to any gene: 5. Germline lookup yields CDR1 SGHAT and CDR2 FQNNGV. This CDR3 is CASSLLSGGYQETQYF. DNA of the CDR3: TGTGCCAGCAGCTTGCTCAGCGGGGGGTACCAAGAGACCCAGTACTTC. Complete variable domain (other parts from reference TRBV11-2 and TRBJ2-5): EAGVAQSPRYKIIEKRQSVAFWCNPISGHATLYWYQQILGQGPKLLIQFQNNGVVDDSQLPKDRFSAERLKGVDSTLKIQPAKLEDSAVYLCASSLLSGGYQETQYFGPGTRLLVL.

This clonotype was recorded at least ten times. The chain carries TRBV2 and TRBJ1-5; D is possibly TRBD1 (6 bases). This CDR3 spans 12 amino acids. Trimming removed 4 bases from V and 12 bases from J, with 13 bases in between. Per the germline V gene, CDR1 is SNHLY and CDR2 is FYNNEI. The CDR3 nucleotides read TGTGCCAGCAGTGTACAGGGAGGGTTCCAGCATTTT. Translating gives CASSVQGGFQHF.

In this sample, this clonotype turned up a few times. The chain recombines TRBV7-2 with TRBJ2-7; TRBD1 matches 10 bases. The junction had 6 bases not matched to a gene; V was cut back by 5 bases and J by 5 bases. The germline gives CDR1 SGHTA, CDR2 FQGNSA. The CDR3 length is 14 residues. CDR3 protein: CASSRGTGVHEQYF. The CDR3 DNA reads as TGTGCCAGCAGCCGGGGGACAGGGGTCCACGAGCAGTACTTC.

The CDR3 DNA follows: TGTGCCAGCAGCCCAGACGGGAACTCCTACGAGCAGTACTTC. It yields the protein CASSPDGNSYEQYF. The chain links TRBV6-5 to TRBJ2-7; D is possibly TRBD2 (5 bases). CDR3 length equals 14 residues. CDR1 and CDR2 (germline): MNHEY, SVGAGI. V lost 6 bases to trimming and J lost 0 bases, with 12 bases between them.

This clonotype showed up just once. The V gene is TRBV2, the J gene TRBJ2-4; no definite D call. The V and J ends lost 10 bases and 5 bases respectively, with 12 bases between them. The germline V gene encodes CDR1 SNHLY and CDR2 FYNNEI. The CDR3 is 12 amino acids. CDR3 sequence reads: CATRPAENIQYF. CDR3 DNA sequence: TGTGCCACCAGACCGGCAGAAAACATTCAGTACTTC.

This clonotype was counted a few times. DNA of the CDR3: TGTGCCAGCAGCCTTCCACGGACTAGATCCACAGAGACCCAGTACTTC. Its translation is CASSLPRTRSTETQYF. V and J are TRBV7-8 and TRBJ2-5, with 7 bases aligning to TRBD2. From germline, CDR1 is SGHVS and CDR2 FQNEAQ. V was pared by 5 bases and J by 4 bases, with 13 bases of the junction left unmatched. This CDR3 region has 16 residues.

This clonotype came up many times. This rearrangement joins TRBV7-2 to TRBJ1-1; TRBD1 might be the D (6 bases). The length of the CDR3 is 14 residues. V lost 4 bases to trimming and J lost 7 bases, with 16 bases between them. Germline V gene data show CDR1 as SGHTA and CDR2 as FQGNSA. CDR3 sequence: CASSYRAGELEAFF. CDR3 sequence (DNA): TGTGCCAGCAGCTACAGGGCAGGGGAACTTGAAGCTTTCTTT.

This clonotype was observed a few times. The chain uses TRBV10-1 and TRBJ2-7, with 9 bases lining up with TRBD1. V was pared by 6 bases and J by 6 bases, with 6 bases of the junction left unmatched. Germline CDR1 WNHNN, CDR2 SYGVQD (reference sequence). The CDR3 consists of 13 residues. The CDR3 loop reads CASSRSTGGEQYF. DNA of the CDR3: TGCGCCAGCAGCCGTTCGACAGGGGGCGAGCAGTACTTC.

This clonotype was seen a handful of times. This chain connects TRBV21-1 to TRBJ2-7; TRBD1, the table's D call, was not compared with the DNA. TRBV21-1 corresponds to a pseudogene. The CDR3 is made up of 15 amino acids. The CDR3 protein is CASPVAGQGSYEQYF. As DNA, the CDR3 is TGTGCCAGCCCAGTAGCGGGACAGGGTTCCTACGAGCAGTACTTC.

The sample holds many counts of this clonotype. At one end, the junction sequence differs from germline, possibly due to a read error. This chain links TRBV29-1 with TRBJ2-3; D is perhaps TRBD2 (6 bases). The CDR3 contains 14 residues. Germline V gene data show CDR1 as SQVTM and CDR2 as ANQGSEA. In DNA, the CDR3 is TGCAGCGTGGAAGAGTCTCCAGGGACTGATACGCAGTATTTT. Residues: CSVEESPGTDTQYF.

The chain joins TRBV6-5 to TRBJ1-1; D gene uncertain. This CDR3 contains 16 residues. The germline V and J ends were trimmed by 3 bases and 0 bases, with 14 bases remaining between them. Per the germline V gene, CDR1 is MNHEY and CDR2 is SVGAGI. DNA for the CDR3: TGTGCCAGCAGTTATATCACAGTCGCAATGAACACTGAAGCTTTCTTT. Translating gives CASSYITVAMNTEAFF.

The chain recombines TRBV9 with TRBJ2-3; D gene ambiguous. Germline values: CDR1 SGDLS, CDR2 YYNGEE. V dropped 7 bases and J dropped 2 bases, with 11 bases sitting between them. This CDR3 contains 13 residues. Here the CDR3 DNA reads TGTGCCAGCGGCGATGACAACACAGATACGCAGTATTTT. This sequence encodes CASGDDNTDTQYF.

This clonotype was counted many times. The chain recombines TRBV7-3 with TRBJ2-1; 8 bases fit TRBD1. This CDR3 is 16 amino acids long. The junction had 8 bases not matched to a gene; V was cut back by 5 bases and J by 2 bases. CDR1 is SGHTA, CDR2 FQGTGA, per germline. Written as DNA, the CDR3 is TGTGCCAGCAGCCCCACCGGACAGGGTCCCTACAATGAGCAGTTCTTC. The encoded protein is CASSPTGQGPYNEQFF.

This clonotype was seen only a few times. This chain uses TRBV7-2 with TRBJ2-3; TRBD2 is a possible D gene (6 bases). Germline CDR1 reads SGHTA; CDR2 reads FQGNSA. Trimming pared 4 bases from V and 1 base from J, leaving 12 bases between. The CDR3 extends over 15 amino acids. CDR3 nucleotides: TGTGCCAGCAGCTCGATGGGGGGACGCACAGATACGCAGTATTTT. This sequence encodes CASSSMGGRTDTQYF.

This clonotype was observed at least ten times. The V and J genes are TRBV2 and TRBJ2-5; D unclear. This CDR3 is 15 amino acids long. Germline values: CDR1 SNHLY, CDR2 FYNNEI. Trimming pared 7 bases from V and 1 base from J, leaving 16 bases between. Written as DNA, the CDR3 is TGTGCCAGCATTATTCCCAGCCAGATCCAAGAGACCCAGTACTTC. Translation: CASIIPSQIQETQYF.

This clonotype was seen repeatedly, ten times or more. The genes are TRBV5-1 and TRBJ2-1; 9 nucleotides line up with TRBD2. Germline assignment: CDR1 SGHRS and CDR2 YFSETQ. The CDR3 sequence is 14 residues long. After removal of 0 bases from V and 8 bases from J, the junction contained 3 bases not matched to a gene. CDR3: CASSLVVAGDEQFF. The CDR3 DNA sequence: TGCGCCAGCAGCTTGGTTGTAGCGGGAGATGAGCAGTTCTTC.

This clonotype was found a few times. The chain joins TRBV12-3 or TRBV12-4 to TRBJ2-1; D perhaps matches TRBD1 (6 bases). This CDR3 comprises 15 residues. Deletions cut 5 bases from V and 0 bases from J, with 11 bases between. The DNA for the CDR3 is TGTGCCAGCAGTCCCGTCAGGGGCTCCTACAATGAGCAGTTCTTC. Protein product: CASSPVRGSYNEQFF.

This clonotype was found many times. The rearrangement uses TRBV19 and TRBJ1-5, with TRBD1 as a possible D gene (5 bases). Germline V CDR1 and CDR2: LNHDA, SQIVND (reference sequence). V was pared by 7 bases and J by 0 bases, with 16 bases between. CDR3 size: 16 residues. This chain's CDR3 is CASKGTATYSNQPQHF. CDR3 sequence (DNA): TGTGCCAGTAAGGGGACGGCAACCTATAGCAATCAGCCCCAGCATTTT.

The J gene is TRBJ2-7, the V gene TRBV9; TRBD1 might be the D (5 bases). The germline V and J ends were trimmed by 4 bases and 6 bases, with 14 bases remaining between them. This CDR3 is 13 amino acids long. Germline assignment: CDR1 SGDLS and CDR2 YYNGEE. The CDR3 DNA follows: TGTGCCAGCAGCACCGGGCAGCAGGGCGAGCAGTACTTC. Translating it yields CASSTGQQGEQYF.

The table lists this clonotype with many counts. The chain recombines TRBV5-4 with TRBJ1-2; TRBD1 agrees at 9 bases. Germline assignment: CDR1 SGHNT and CDR2 YYREEE (reference sequence). After removal of 0 bases from V and 4 bases from J, the junction contained 1 base not matched to a gene. CDR3 length: 14 amino acids. DNA of the CDR3: TGTGCCAGCAGCTTGGTGGACAGGGGCTATGGCTACACCTTC. Translating gives CASSLVDRGYGYTF.

Ten or more counts support this clonotype. The CDR3 coding sequence is TGCGCCAGCAGCTTGGAAGGGGCTGGCACAGATACGCAGTATTTT. It yields the protein CASSLEGAGTDTQYF. The V and J genes are TRBV5-1 and TRBJ2-3, with TRBD1 as a possible D gene (5 bases). CDR3 size: 15 residues. V lost 0 bases and J 1 base, leaving 9 bases between the germline ends. Germline assignment: CDR1 SGHRS and CDR2 YFSETQ.

This clonotype was seen a handful of times. The chain employs TRBV20-1 and TRBJ2-3, with TRBD2 identical over 9 bases. V trimming: 3 bases; J trimming: 1 base; junction bases outside the gene matches: 5. There are 15 residues in the CDR3. Germline lookup yields CDR1 DFQATT and CDR2 SNEGSKA (reference sequence). The CDR3 coding sequence is TGCAGTGCTAGGGGGGCTAGCGGGGGCACAGATACGCAGTATTTT. This sequence encodes CSARGASGGTDTQYF.

This clonotype was seen repeatedly, ten times or more. V is TRBV2 and J is TRBJ2-3; 9 bases are a match to TRBD2. Germline CDR1 reads SNHLY; CDR2 reads FYNNEI. V lost 5 bases to trimming and J lost 2 bases; unmatched junction nucleotides: 5. CDR3 size: 15 residues. The CDR3 DNA reads as TGTGCCAGCAGTCCGGAGGGACTAGCCACAGATACGCAGTATTTT. Protein product: CASSPEGLATDTQYF.

This chain joins TRBV24-1 and TRBJ2-3; TRBD2 might be the D (6 bases). Per germline, CDR1 KGHDR and CDR2 SFDVKD. The CDR3 runs to 14 residues. The V end lost 4 bases, the J end lost 3 bases, and 10 bases lay between the germline ends. The CDR3 DNA reads as TGTGCCACCAGTGAAAGGGACTCTACAGATACGCAGTATTTT. It yields the protein CATSERDSTDTQYF.